Below are 20 T cell receptor beta chains sequenced from a single sample in a study of blood T cells in healthy people across ages. Primed by a sample-barcoded 5' primer and a J-beta primer mix, a second PCR proceeded for about 7 to 12 cycles. TCRdb ran MiXCR on the 5' RACE reads and lists one entry per CDR3 protein. The table includes more than 1,400,000 distinct CDR3 sequences, 42% detected once. Sequenced input: blood. These receptor sequences come from a woman aged 18-35 years in good health.

The table lists this clonotype with many counts. The genes are TRBV11-2 and TRBJ2-4; the D gene is possibly TRBD2 (5 bases). V was trimmed by 1 base and J by 3 bases, leaving 10 bases between them. There are 15 residues in the CDR3. Germline-derived CDR1 and CDR2 are SGHAT and FQNNGV. CDR3 nucleotides: TGTGCCAGCAGCTTAGGAGGGATGGGCAAAAACATTCAGTACTTC. Protein: CASSLGGMGKNIQYF.

Only a few counts were recorded for this clonotype. This rearrangement joins TRBV4-1 to TRBJ1-1; D is ambiguous. V lost 3 bases, J lost 9 bases, and 20 bases lay in between. CDR1 is MGHRA, CDR2 YSYEKL, per germline. The CDR3 is 15 residues long. Here the CDR3 reads CASSQVVRSVEKAFF. CDR3 DNA sequence: TGCGCCAGCAGCCAGGTGGTCCGATCCGTTGAGAAAGCTTTCTTT.

In this sample, this clonotype turned up many times. CDR3 loop: CAISESTAYNEQFF. The CDR3 DNA reads TGTGCCATCAGTGAGTCGACAGCCTACAATGAGCAGTTCTTC. V gene TRBV10-3 combines with J gene TRBJ2-1; D is possibly TRBD1 (5 bases). The CDR3 has 14 amino acids. V was shortened by 0 bases and J by 2 bases, with 5 bases between the two germline ends. Germline values: CDR1 ENHRY, CDR2 SYGVKD.

The chain is built from TRBV12-3 or TRBV12-4 and TRBJ2-1; TRBD2 aligns across 8 bases. The J call is doubtful: the DNA matches TRBJ2-7 better. There are 15 residues in the CDR3. CDR3 protein: CASSSGRGSYNEQYF. The CDR3 coding sequence is TGTGCCAGCAGTTCCGGGAGGGGCTCCTACAATGAGCAGTACTTC.

On this clonotype itself: An end of the junction differs from the germline gene, which may be a read error. This chain joins TRBV6-5 and TRBJ2-3, with 10 bases fitting TRBD2. Germline CDR1 MNHEY, CDR2 SVGAGI. This CDR3 is 15 amino acids long. The DNA for the CDR3 is TGTGCCAGCAGTTCGGGACTAGCGAGCACAGATACGCGGTATTTT. This translates into CASSSGLASTDTRYF.

This clonotype occurred a few times. V and J are TRBV6-6 and TRBJ2-7; D possibly corresponds to TRBD1 (6 bases). The CDR3 covers 14 residues. Germline CDR1 MNHNY, CDR2 SVGAGI (reference sequence). V was cut by 8 bases and J by 2 bases, with 16 bases left in between. The CDR3 region has the DNA TGTGCCAGCCTCCTGGCGAGGGGGACCTACGAGCAGTACTTC. This gives the protein CASLLARGTYEQYF.

In DNA form, the CDR3 reads TGTGCCAGCAGTTTTTCCCCGGGACAGGATTTTGCCCTCCACTTT. Translation: CASSFSPGQDFALHF. The V and J genes are TRBV5-5 and TRBJ1-6; the match to TRBD1 covers 8 bases. CDR3 length: 15 residues. J lost 14 bases, V lost 5 bases, and 15 bases had no gene match. The germline V gene encodes CDR1 SGHKS and CDR2 YYEKEE (reference sequence).

The chain recombines TRBV5-5 with TRBJ2-3; D remains ambiguous. Germline loops: CDR1 SGHKS, CDR2 YYEKEE (reference sequence). The CDR3 has 14 amino acids. Trimming removed 2 bases at V and 5 bases at J, with 12 bases between. CDR3 region: CASSFLLVQDTQYF. CDR3 sequence (DNA): TGTGCCAGCAGCTTTCTTCTAGTGCAAGATACGCAGTATTTT.

This clonotype was seen only once. The CDR3 spells CSARDGQLYQETQFF. DNA of the CDR3: TGCAGTGCTAGAGATGGGCAGCTGTACCAAGAGACCCAGTTCTTC. The chain links TRBV20-1 to TRBJ2-5; D gene unclear. TRBJ2-1 matches the DNA end more closely, so the J call is doubtful. The germline V gene encodes CDR1 DFQATT and CDR2 SNEGSKA (reference sequence). The CDR3 consists of 15 residues.

The chain has TRBV7-6 and TRBJ2-1; the match to TRBD2 covers 9 bases. In germline, CDR1 is SGHVS, CDR2 FNYEAQ. The CDR3 has 16 residues. V shed 0 bases, J shed 6 bases, and the junction held 6 bases outside the gene matches. CDR3 region: CASSLAGGGASNEQFF. Written as DNA, the CDR3 is TGTGCCAGCAGCTTAGCGGGCGGGGGGGCCTCCAATGAGCAGTTCTTC.

This clonotype was found a few times. The gene calls are TRBV7-9 and TRBJ2-1; 10 nucleotides line up with TRBD1. The V and J ends lost 4 bases and 3 bases, in that order; junction bases with no gene match: 6. Germline assignment: CDR1 SEHNR and CDR2 FQNEAQ (reference sequence). The length of the CDR3 is 16 residues. CDR3 protein: CASSSRDRGSYNEQFF. CDR3 nucleotides: TGTGCCAGCAGCTCCCGGGACAGGGGTAGCTACAATGAGCAGTTCTTC.

The table lists this clonotype with a few counts. The chain recombines TRBV9 with TRBJ2-1, with a weak D call TRBD2 (5 bases). This CDR3 comprises 11 residues. The V and J ends lost 3 bases and 9 bases respectively, with 7 bases between them. Germline V gene lookup returns CDR1 SGDLS and CDR2 YYNGEE. This CDR3 is CASSDEGEQFF. The CDR3 DNA sequence: TGTGCCAGCAGCGACGAGGGTGAGCAGTTCTTC.

This clonotype was seen a few times. The chain links TRBV5-1 to TRBJ2-7, with a possible D match to TRBD1 (6 bases). The CDR3 spans 14 residues. Germline-derived CDR1 and CDR2 are SGHRS and YFSETQ. V gave up 4 bases and J gave up 0 bases, with 11 bases separating them. CDR3 DNA sequence: TGCGCCAGCAGCCATACAGGGAGCTCCTACGAGCAGTACTTC. Its protein product is CASSHTGSSYEQYF.

The chain carries TRBV10-3 and TRBJ2-1; TRBD2 matches 8 bases. Gene TRBJ2-7 matches the end of the DNA better, so the J call may be wrong. Germline CDR1 reads ENHRY; CDR2 reads SYGVKD. CDR3 length: 16 amino acids. This chain's CDR3 is CAISAPGGVSYNEQYF. CDR3 sequence (DNA): TGTGCCATCAGTGCCCCCGGGGGGGTCTCCTACAATGAGCAGTACTTC.

V gene TRBV20-1 combines with J gene TRBJ2-7; 8 bases are shared with TRBD2. The germline gives CDR1 DFQATT, CDR2 SNEGSKA (reference sequence). The CDR3 contains 14 residues. The V and J ends lost 5 bases and 4 bases, in that order; junction bases with no gene match: 10. CDR3 region: CSAPSGRGKYEQYF. The DNA for the CDR3 is TGCAGTGCTCCGAGCGGGAGAGGCAAATACGAGCAGTACTTC.

This clonotype has only one observation. An end of the junction does not agree with germline; a read error may underlie this. V is TRBV12-3 or TRBV12-4 and J is TRBJ2-7; 11 bases map to TRBD2. The CDR3 is 15 amino acids. CDR3 loop: CTSSAPSGRFNEQYF. The CDR3 nucleotides are TGTACCAGCAGCGCCCCTAGCGGGAGGTTCAACGAGCAGTACTTC.

The rearrangement uses TRBV19 and TRBJ2-5; 15 bases are a match to TRBD2. Germline V gives CDR1 LNHDA, CDR2 SQIVND (reference sequence). The CDR3 runs 15 residues. The V gene end was trimmed by 4 bases and the J gene end by 11 bases; junction bases not matched to a gene: 8. DNA for the CDR3: TGTGCCAGTAGTACTGGGGGACTAGCGGGAGGTGAGCAGTACTTC. Protein: CASSTGGLAGGEQYF.

This clonotype was seen a few times. The chain combines TRBV30 with TRBJ1-2; D is ambiguous. The germline gives CDR1 GTSNPN, CDR2 SVGIG (reference sequence). This CDR3 comprises 14 residues. The V end lost 4 bases, the J end lost 4 bases, and 16 bases lay between the germline ends. CDR3 coding DNA: TGTGCCTGGAACATGCAGGCGGGAATCTATGGCTACACCTTC. This encodes CAWNMQAGIYGYTF. The variable domain in full, completed from reference TRBV30 and TRBJ1-2, reads SQTIHQWPATLVQPVGSPLSLECTVEGTSNPNLYWYRQAAGRGLQLLFYSVGIGQISSEVPQNLSASRPQDRQFILSSKKLLLSDSGFYLCAWNMQAGIYGYTFGSGTRLTVV.

This chain uses TRBV18 with TRBJ1-1; TRBD1 is a possible D gene (6 bases). Trimming took off 4 bases at V and 5 bases at J, with 17 bases between the two ends. Germline CDR1 KGHSH, CDR2 LQKENI. The CDR3 covers 15 residues. The CDR3 nucleotides are TGTGCCAGCTCACTCCGGGACATCCCGGGGACTGAAGCTTTCTTT. It is translated as CASSLRDIPGTEAFF.

In DNA form, the CDR3 reads TGCAGTGCGCTACAGGGTGGAGATACGCAGTATTTT. This gives the protein CSALQGGDTQYF. This chain joins TRBV20-1 and TRBJ2-3; maybe TRBD1 (6 bases). This CDR3 is 12 amino acids long. Germline V gives CDR1 DFQATT, CDR2 SNEGSKA (reference sequence). V lost 6 bases and J lost 5, with 12 bases in between.